The 10 T cell receptor beta chains below all came from one sample that was sequenced in a study of shared clonotypes between healthy human individuals. Positively selected for CCR7, the CD45RO-negative cells used as naive CD8 cells excluded terminally differentiated effector memory CD45RA+ cells. Here immunoSEQ multiplex PCR was the method, and the copy in TCRdb shows in-frame clones only, minus some. The sample shows around 2.1 million clones, roughly 91% of them seen only once. Sequencing was done on a sample of naive CD8+ T cells from PBMCs. Receptors originate from a man in his late teens or twenties in good health. Some clones in this sample may be carry-over from other donors' samples.

The chain links TRBV19 to TRBJ2-7; possible D gene TRBD1, 6 bases. The CDR3 is 14 amino acids. Trimming took off 0 bases at V and 4 bases at J, with 10 bases between the two ends. Germline V gives CDR1 LNHDA, CDR2 SQIVND (reference sequence). The CDR3 region has the DNA TGTGCCAGTAGTATAGATTCGACAGGATACGAGCAGTACTTC. Protein: CASSIDSTGYEQYF.

This clone has just one count. The rearrangement uses TRBV9 and TRBJ2-7; no clear D. Trimming took 0 bases from V and 3 from J, leaving 13 bases between them. The CDR3 spans 15 residues. Germline V gene data show CDR1 as SGDLS and CDR2 as YYNGEE. CDR3 DNA: TGTGCCAGCAGCGTAGGTGGCAACCCAGACTACGAGCAGTACTTC. Protein: CASSVGGNPDYEQYF.

For the CDR3, the DNA is TGCGCCAGCAGCTTGGTAAAAACCCAATATACAGATACGCAGTATTTT. Encoded protein: CASSLVKTQYTDTQYF. V gene TRBV5-1 combines with J gene TRBJ2-3, with D hard to call. The germline V gene has CDR1 SGHRS and CDR2 YFSETQ. The CDR3 contains 16 residues. V was pared by 0 bases and J by 3 bases, with 14 bases between.

To note about this clone: Different DNA sequences within this sample yield the same CDR3. The chain combines TRBV4-3 with TRBJ1-1, with D tentatively TRBD1 (5 bases). Germline V lookup: CDR1 LGHNA, CDR2 YSLEER. The CDR3 has 15 residues. V was trimmed by 1 base and J by 0 bases, leaving 9 bases between them. The CDR3 nucleotides read TGCGCCAGCAGCCAAGTCAGAGGGGTGAACACTGAAGCTTTCTTT. It encodes CASSQVRGVNTEAFF.

The CDR3 sequence is CATSVGTSGSYEQYF. The CDR3 DNA follows: TGTGCCACCAGCGTTGGGACTAGCGGGAGTTACGAGCAGTACTTC. The rearrangement links TRBV15 to TRBJ2-7; 14 nucleotides line up with TRBD2. V trimming: 5 bases; J trimming: 4 bases; junction bases outside the gene matches: 4. This CDR3 is 15 amino acids long. Germline lookup yields CDR1 LNHNV and CDR2 YYDKDF (reference sequence).

Comments on this clone: A read error may produce the germline difference seen at one junction end. This sequence joins TRBV5-5 and TRBJ1-2; 10 nucleotides line up with TRBD1. CDR1 and CDR2 from the germline V gene are SGHKS and YYEKEE (reference sequence). The CDR3 has 13 amino acids. DNA for the CDR3: TGTGCCAGCAGCCCTGGGACAGGGGTAGATCTTGACTTC. Protein: CASSPGTGVDLDF.

The chain carries TRBV27 and TRBJ2-1; 9 positions agree with TRBD2. The CDR3 is 19 amino acids. Germline V gene lookup returns CDR1 MNHEY and CDR2 SMNVEV (reference sequence). V dropped 1 base and J dropped 0; count of bases not matched to a gene: 10. CDR3 in amino acids: CASSLYSTEREVSYNEQFF. CDR3 sequence (DNA): TGTGCCAGCAGTTTATATTCAACGGAGCGGGAGGTCTCCTACAATGAGCAGTTCTTC.

The rearrangement joins TRBV9 to TRBJ2-7, with D possibly TRBD1 on 6 matching bases. Germline values: CDR1 SGDLS, CDR2 YYNGEE. The V and J ends lost 3 bases and 6 bases respectively, with 16 bases between them. The CDR3 has 14 residues. The CDR3 DNA reads as TGTGCCAGCAGCGACTCAACAGGGTTGGGCGAGCAGTACTTC. Its translation: CASSDSTGLGEQYF.

This chain joins TRBV2 and TRBJ2-7; 10 nucleotides agree with TRBD2. V shed 7 bases and J 3 bases; nucleotides not matched to a gene: 6. Germline V gene lookup returns CDR1 SNHLY and CDR2 FYNNEI. The CDR3 is 14 amino acids. CDR3 coding DNA: TGTGCCAGCAATACCGGGACTAGCGTCTACGAGCAGTACTTC. Translation gives CASNTGTSVYEQYF.

The chain joins TRBV6-1 to TRBJ1-2; D ambiguous. Trimming removed 7 bases at V and 8 bases at J, with 11 bases between. Germline values: CDR1 MNHNS, CDR2 SASEGT. This CDR3 spans 11 amino acids. The CDR3 spells CASKQAGGYTF. CDR3 coding DNA: TGTGCCAGCAAGCAGGCCGGGGGCTACACCTTC.